The clone carrying this TCR beta chain was recorded once. V shed 7 bases and J 7 bases; nucleotides not matched to a gene: 14. The CDR3 runs 16 residues. Per germline, CDR1 SGHRS and CDR2 YFSETQ. The sample belongs to a study of shared clonotypes between healthy human individuals. The wider study: Three CD4 naive, three CD4 memory, two CD8 naive and one CD8 memory plate were used per donor.

This was a deep-level run. The authors distributed each subset's genomic DNA evenly over several immunoSEQ plates. Some clones are missing from TCRdb's copy, which holds only in-frame ones; the method was immunoSEQ multiplex PCR. Among about 1.1 million clones listed, around three quarters were seen once. J is TRBJ2-2 and V is TRBV5-1; 9 nucleotides agree with TRBD1. The sequenced sample consisted of memory CD4+ T cells from PBMCs. The subset is: CD45RA-negative fraction. The receptor comes from a man younger than 30 in good health. Some clones in this sample may be carry-over from other donors' samples. This chain's CDR3 is CASGPTGGGYYGELFF. The CDR3 bases are TGCGCCAGCGGTCCCACAGGGGGCGGTTATTACGGGGAGCTGTTTTTT.